One sample yielded the 21 T cell receptor beta chains listed below, sequenced in a study of blood T cell repertoires in COVID-19. Produced via immunoSEQ multiplex PCR; TCRdb's table is partial and in-frame only. The table lists some 220,000 clones, more than 75% of them singletons, with 2.9% in the top ten. The sequencing input was peripheral blood. These TCRs come from a man between 50 and 59 years old who had recovered from COVID-19.

This clone turned up a few times. This chain uses TRBV6-4 with TRBJ2-3; perhaps TRBD2 as D (5 bases). Germline-derived CDR1 and CDR2 are MRHNA and SNTAGT. V lost 4 bases to trimming and J lost 4 bases, with 9 bases between them. The CDR3 consists of 13 residues. CDR3 loop: CASSAGDPDTQYF. The CDR3 DNA is TGTGCCAGCAGTGCCGGGGATCCAGATACGCAGTATTTT.

The chain carries TRBV14 and TRBJ2-3; no definite D call. Germline lookup yields CDR1 SGHDN and CDR2 FVKESK. This CDR3 is 15 amino acids long. Trimming left V 0 bases short and J 4 bases short, with 11 bases between. The CDR3: CASSQDPKAADTQYF. Written as DNA, the CDR3 is TGTGCCAGCAGCCAAGATCCGAAAGCCGCAGATACGCAGTATTTT.

The chain has TRBV30 and TRBJ1-2; D is uncertain. This CDR3 has 13 residues. Trimming cost V 2 bases and J 6 bases, with 13 bases left between them. Germline assignment: CDR1 GTSNPN and CDR2 SVGIG (reference sequence). The CDR3 region has the DNA TGTGCCTGGAGTTTCTCAGTTATTCATGGCTACACCTTC. This gives the protein CAWSFSVIHGYTF. Based on the CDR3 plus reference TRBV30 and TRBJ1-2, the full variable domain is SQTIHQWPATLVQPVGSPLSLECTVEGTSNPNLYWYRQAAGRGLQLLFYSVGIGQISSEVPQNLSASRPQDRQFILSSKKLLLSDSGFYLCAWSFSVIHGYTFGSGTRLTVV.

This clone was counted a few times. The chain employs TRBV19 and TRBJ2-2, with 7 bases that match TRBD1. V was pared by 8 bases and J by 6 bases, with 9 bases of the junction left unmatched. The V gene's germline CDR1 is LNHDA and CDR2 SQIVND (reference sequence). CDR3 length equals 14 residues. The CDR3 coding sequence is TGTGCCAGTGACAACAGGGGCGGTCCCGGGGAGCTGTTTTTT. It codes for CASDNRGGPGELFF. The variable domain in full, completed from reference TRBV19 and TRBJ2-2, reads DGGITQSPKYLFRKEGQNVTLSCEQNLNHDAMYWYRQDPGQGLRLIYYSQIVNDFQKGDIAEGYSVSREKKESFPLTVTSAQKNPTAFYLCASDNRGGPGELFFGEGSRLTVL.

This clone was found a few times. The CDR3 protein is CASSEWGQGTYEQYF. DNA for the CDR3: TGTGCCAGCAGTGAATGGGGACAGGGGACCTACGAGCAGTACTTC. V usage is TRBV25-1 and J usage is TRBJ2-7, with 10 bases that match TRBD1. The CDR3 is 15 residues long. Germline CDR1 and CDR2: MGHDK and SYGVNS. V was clipped by 1 base and J by 2 bases; unmatched bases: 2.

This clone was seen a few times. V usage is TRBV7-9 and J usage is TRBJ2-7; TRBD1 aligns across 8 bases. This CDR3 is 13 amino acids long. Germline CDR1 is SEHNR and CDR2 is FQNEAQ (reference sequence). V trimming: 5 bases; J trimming: 7 bases; junction bases outside the gene matches: 7. The CDR3 loop is CASSLPTGVEQYF. CDR3 coding DNA: TGTGCCAGCAGCCTCCCGACAGGGGTTGAGCAGTACTTC.

This chain links TRBV5-4 with TRBJ1-3; maybe TRBD1 (5 bases). The CDR3 is 16 residues long. The germline gives CDR1 SGHNT, CDR2 YYREEE (reference sequence). V shed 4 bases and J shed 0 bases, with 14 bases lying between them. The CDR3 is CASSEEGVSSGNTIYF. The CDR3 DNA sequence: TGTGCCAGCAGCGAGGAAGGGGTTAGCTCTGGAAACACCATATATTTT.

Here the CDR3 reads CASSSTLSGGGPHNEQFF. The CDR3 DNA reads TGCGCCAGCAGCTCCACACTCTCAGGAGGAGGGCCCCACAATGAGCAGTTCTTC. The chain carries TRBV4-1 and TRBJ2-1, with D perhaps TRBD2 (6 bases). Germline lookup yields CDR1 MGHRA and CDR2 YSYEKL. With 5 bases removed from V and 5 bases from J, the gap between germline ends came to 25 bases. The CDR3 has 18 residues.

The rearrangement uses TRBV6-5 and TRBJ2-7; TRBD1 matches 10 bases. V gave up 6 bases and J gave up 3 bases; unmatched junction bases: 8. From germline, CDR1 is MNHEY and CDR2 SVGAGI. The CDR3 is 15 residues long. CDR3 protein: CASSQGGQGGYEQYF. The CDR3 nucleotides read TGTGCCAGCAGCCAGGGAGGACAGGGGGGCTACGAGCAGTACTTC.

This chain uses TRBV3-1 (or the pseudogene TRBV3-2) with TRBJ2-3, with 10 bases identical to TRBD2. The CDR3 covers 16 residues. J gave up 0 bases and V 1 base, and 1 base lay outside the gene matches. Germline CDR1 and CDR2: LGHDT and YNNKEL (reference sequence). The CDR3: CASSQALAGSTDTQYF. The CDR3 bases are TGTGCCAGCAGCCAAGCACTAGCGGGAAGCACAGATACGCAGTATTTT.

This chain joins TRBV12-3 or TRBV12-4 and TRBJ2-1; D is undetermined. The V end was cut by 7 bases, the J end by 9 bases, with 10 bases between. The CDR3 sequence is 11 residues long. CDR3 in DNA: TGTGCCAGCACCCTAGTCGGTGAGCAGTTCTTC. Its protein product is CASTLVGEQFF.

The chain uses TRBV5-6 and TRBJ1-2; 10 bases agree with TRBD1. V lost 4 bases and J lost 1; bases outside the gene matches: 10. CDR1 and CDR2 (germline): SGHDT, YYEEEE. The CDR3 has 17 residues. CDR3 loop: CASSLDRGNLVNYGYTF. CDR3 sequence (DNA): TGTGCCAGCAGCCTGGACAGGGGGAACTTAGTTAACTATGGCTACACCTTC.

V usage is TRBV30 and J usage is TRBJ2-1; TRBD2 matches 11 bases. Germline V gene data show CDR1 as GTSNPN and CDR2 as SVGIG (reference sequence). This CDR3 has 15 amino acids. With V trimmed by 2 bases and J by 9 bases, 9 bases remained unmatched. As DNA, the CDR3 is TGTGCCTGGAGTTGGCTAGCGGGAGGTTCTGGTGAGCAGTTCTTC. Residues: CAWSWLAGGSGEQFF. Complete variable domain (other parts from reference TRBV30 and TRBJ2-1): SQTIHQWPATLVQPVGSPLSLECTVEGTSNPNLYWYRQAAGRGLQLLFYSVGIGQISSEVPQNLSASRPQDRQFILSSKKLLLSDSGFYLCAWSWLAGGSGEQFFGPGTRLTVL.

The rearrangement uses TRBV25-1 and TRBJ1-1; 10 bases agree with TRBD1. Trimming took 7 bases from V and 4 from J; bases not matched to a gene: 9. The germline gives CDR1 MGHDK, CDR2 SYGVNS. The CDR3 is made up of 15 amino acids. The CDR3 loop is CASKSDRGPGTEAFF. The CDR3 DNA is TGTGCCAGCAAATCCGACAGGGGGCCCGGCACTGAAGCTTTCTTT.

The rearrangement uses TRBV19 and TRBJ2-3; TRBD2 matches at 13 bases. The germline V gene encodes CDR1 LNHDA and CDR2 SQIVND (reference sequence). The CDR3 extends over 17 amino acids. The trim removed 5 bases at V and 2 bases at J, leaving 7 bases unmatched. CDR3 in amino acids: CASSAWTSGSVTDTQYF. DNA for the CDR3: TGTGCCAGTAGTGCGTGGACTAGCGGGAGTGTCACAGATACGCAGTATTTT.

The rearrangement uses TRBV3-1 (or the pseudogene TRBV3-2) and TRBJ2-7; possibly TRBD1 for D (6 bases). The CDR3 consists of 14 residues. V was clipped by 3 bases and J by 7 bases, with 16 bases between them. Germline-derived CDR1 and CDR2 are LGHDT and YNNKEL (reference sequence). The CDR3 here is CASSQQGTPKEQYF. The CDR3 DNA reads TGTGCCAGCAGCCAGCAGGGGACGCCGAAAGAGCAGTACTTC.

The chain couples TRBV4-2 to TRBJ2-4, with 15 nucleotides matching TRBD2. Germline V gives CDR1 LGHNA, CDR2 YNFKEQ. The CDR3 is made up of 16 amino acids. The J segment lost 8 bases and the V segment lost 4 bases, leaving 6 bases of the junction unmatched. The CDR3 region is CASSPGLAGGVDIQYF. The CDR3 bases are TGTGCCAGCAGCCCGGGACTAGCGGGAGGAGTTGACATTCAGTACTTC.

The CDR3 DNA reads as TGCGCCAGCAGTGACGGGACTAGCGGGAGTTTCCGCGGGGAGCTGTTTTTT. It codes for CASSDGTSGSFRGELFF. The J gene is TRBJ2-2, the V gene TRBV10-1; 14 positions agree with TRBD2. From germline, CDR1 is WNHNN and CDR2 SYGVQD (reference sequence). This CDR3 is 17 amino acids long. V lost 3 bases and J lost 7; bases outside the gene matches: 7.

V is TRBV20-1 and J is TRBJ2-7; D call uncertain. The V end lost 0 bases, the J end lost 10 bases, and 10 bases lay between the germline ends. CDR1 and CDR2 from the germline V gene are DFQATT and SNEGSKA (reference sequence). This CDR3 is 11 amino acids long. The CDR3 loop reads CSARDSRSQYF. For the CDR3, the DNA is TGCAGTGCTAGAGATAGTAGATCACAGTACTTC.

The CDR3 nucleotides are TGTGCCAGCTCACCGAGGACAGGGGACGAGCAGTACTTC. It translates to CASSPRTGDEQYF. The V and J genes are TRBV18 and TRBJ2-7; 9 positions agree with TRBD1. Trimming removed 3 bases from V and 5 bases from J; junction bases left unmatched: 2. The CDR3 covers 13 residues. Germline-derived CDR1 and CDR2 are KGHSH and LQKENI. Using reference TRBV18 and TRBJ2-7 for the parts outside the CDR3, the full variable domain is NAGVMQNPRHLVRRRGQEARLRCSPMKGHSHVYWYRQLPEEGLKFMVYLQKENIIDESGMPKERFSAEFPKEGPSILRIQQVVRGDSAAYFCASSPRTGDEQYFGPGTRLTVT.

The chain has TRBV19 and TRBJ1-5; TRBD1 matches 8 bases. This CDR3 is 15 amino acids long. Germline-derived CDR1 and CDR2 are LNHDA and SQIVND (reference sequence). J gave up 0 bases and V 6 bases, and 4 bases lay outside the gene matches. The CDR3 reads CASSQGAYSNQPQHF. CDR3 sequence (DNA): TGTGCCAGTAGCCAGGGGGCTTATAGCAATCAGCCCCAGCATTTT.